The present T cell receptor beta chain was sequenced within a study of technical replicates of blood from several donors. V lost 2 bases to trimming and J lost 7 bases, with 18 bases between them. The CDR3 is 15 residues long. Per the germline V gene, CDR1 is SGHRS and CDR2 is YFSETQ. Repertoires were generated with immunoSEQ multiplex PCR, while TCRdb's copy carries only in-frame clones and drops some. The table shows around 76,000 clones, with around 97% occurring only once. This receptor was taken from a human donor in good health. The chain joins TRBV5-1 to TRBJ1-2, with a possible D match to TRBD1 (6 bases). The sequenced sample consisted of T cells isolated from PBMCs. CDR3: CASSFILGQVSGYTF. In nucleotides, the CDR3 is TGCGCCAGCAGCTTTATCCTGGGACAAGTTAGTGGCTACACCTTC.